This TCR beta chain is drawn from a study of beta chain features in type 1 diabetes. Study conclusions and caveats: Sampled from patients, naive, central memory and Treg TCRB repertoires appeared more similar than those sampled from healthy donors. The VDJ junctions of type 1 diabetes patients carried fewer insertions and more deletions. Moderate but significant shortening of TCRB CDR3s was recorded in all four CD4+ subsets from Type 1 diabetes patients. Sequencing from cDNA could over-represent high-TCR-expressing cells.

The isolated RNA, all of it, was reverse transcribed, so expressed TCRB transcripts were what got sequenced. About 3.6 million reads was the average for naive, central memory and regulatory T cell samples. Clones were read by immunoSEQ multiplex PCR, and TCRdb kept only the in-frame ones, dropping some. This repertoire shows about 280,000 clones, 14% to 15% found once; its top ten account for 0.015% to 0.017%. Remarks on this clone: Its antigen remains unidentified.

Trimming at V came to 4 bases and at J to 6 bases, leaving 11 bases not matched to a gene. Germline V gene data show CDR1 as SQVTM and CDR2 as ANQGSEA. The CDR3 sequence is 14 residues long. The specimen sequenced was naive CD4+ T cells from blood. The rearrangement uses TRBV29-1 and TRBJ2-7, with 8 bases fitting TRBD2. The sequence came from a young man with type 1 diabetes. The CDR3: CSVAGGAGNSEQYF. Here the CDR3 DNA reads TGCAGCGTTGCCGGGGGGGCAGGGAATAGCGAGCAGTACTTC.